Each of the 18 T cell receptor beta chains below was sequenced from the same sample in a study of T cell responses to AZD1222 COVID-19 vaccine. Some clones are missing from TCRdb's copy, which holds only in-frame ones; the method was immunoSEQ multiplex PCR. This sample has roughly 170,000 clones, with 94% found just once. The sample in question was peripheral blood, obtained 28 days after the second AZD1222 dose. The receptors derive from an adult who received the AZD1222 COVID-19 vaccine.

V and J are TRBV11-2 and TRBJ1-3; D call uncertain. CDR1 and CDR2 from the germline V gene are SGHAT and FQNNGV. V was clipped by 1 base and J by 0 bases, with 7 bases between them. The CDR3 spans 15 residues. The CDR3 nucleotides are TGTGCCAGCAGCTTAGGCCCCAGCTCTGGAAACACCATATATTTT. Its protein product is CASSLGPSSGNTIYF.

The chain uses TRBV6-6 and TRBJ1-2; the D gene is possibly TRBD1 (5 bases). The CDR3 runs to 15 residues. V was clipped by 7 bases and J by 5 bases, with 20 bases between them. Germline values: CDR1 MNHNY, CDR2 SVGAGI (reference sequence). CDR3 in DNA: TGTGCCAGCACCCTCGGTGGGGCGGGGCAGTATGGCTACACCTTC. This gives the protein CASTLGGAGQYGYTF.

The chain links TRBV30 to TRBJ2-3, with 8 bases fitting TRBD2. CDR3 size: 20 residues. The V gene end was trimmed by 0 bases and the J gene end by 2 bases; junction bases not matched to a gene: 19. CDR1 and CDR2 (germline): GTSNPN, SVGIG (reference sequence). CDR3 bases: TGTGCCTGGAGTGTATGGATGCCAACCGAACTAGCGGAATTCACAGATACGCAGTATTTT. Translated: CAWSVWMPTELAEFTDTQYF. The full variable domain, its missing parts supplied by reference TRBV30 and TRBJ2-3, is SQTIHQWPATLVQPVGSPLSLECTVEGTSNPNLYWYRQAAGRGLQLLFYSVGIGQISSEVPQNLSASRPQDRQFILSSKKLLLSDSGFYLCAWSVWMPTELAEFTDTQYFGPGTRLTVL.

V and J are TRBV3-1 (or the pseudogene TRBV3-2) and TRBJ1-3; D remains ambiguous. This CDR3 is built from 14 residues. Germline lookup yields CDR1 LGHDT and CDR2 YNNKEL (reference sequence). The germline V and J ends were trimmed by 4 bases and 0 bases, with 7 bases remaining between them. The CDR3 DNA reads TGTGCCAGCAGCCCCAGCATCTCTGGAAACACCATATATTTT. This sequence encodes CASSPSISGNTIYF.

CDR3 amino acids: CASSGSAVGHYGYTF. The CDR3, as DNA: TGTGCCAGTAGCGGTAGCGCCGTCGGGCACTATGGCTACACCTTC. V and J are TRBV19 and TRBJ1-2; D unclear. The CDR3 runs to 15 residues. Trimming removed 6 bases at V and 3 bases at J, with 17 bases between. Germline CDR1 is LNHDA and CDR2 is SQIVND (reference sequence).

This sequence joins TRBV4-3 and TRBJ2-2, with D possibly being TRBD1 or TRBD2 (6 bases each). Germline assignment: CDR1 LGHNA and CDR2 YSLEER. The CDR3 runs 17 residues. V was trimmed by 0 bases and J by 7 bases, leaving 18 bases between them. CDR3 bases: TGCGCCAGCAGCCAAGACGGTAGGAGGGGGTCCATCGGGGAGCTGTTTTTT. This translates into CASSQDGRRGSIGELFF.

The chain employs TRBV7-9 and TRBJ1-1; D is ambiguous. The CDR3 spans 13 residues. Germline V lookup: CDR1 SEHNR, CDR2 FQNEAQ (reference sequence). With 1 base removed from V and 4 bases from J, the gap between germline ends came to 7 bases. The CDR3 reads CASSLGQSTEAFF. Written as DNA, the CDR3 is TGTGCCAGCAGCTTAGGCCAGTCCACTGAAGCTTTCTTT.

The chain combines TRBV7-6 with TRBJ1-3; D gene ambiguous. The V end lost 1 base, the J end lost 8 bases, and 18 bases lay between the germline ends. Germline lookup yields CDR1 SGHVS and CDR2 FNYEAQ. This CDR3 is built from 16 residues. The CDR3 coding sequence is TGTGCCAGCAGCTTAGATCGGTACTCACTAGAAGACACCATATATTTT. Translating it yields CASSLDRYSLEDTIYF.

The rearrangement links TRBV28 to TRBJ1-1; 10 bases agree with TRBD1. V lost 7 bases, J lost 0 bases, and 5 bases stayed unmatched. There are 15 residues in the CDR3. Germline CDR1 MDHEN, CDR2 SYDVKM. The CDR3 bases are TGTGCCAGCACCAGGACAGGGGGTATGAACACTGAAGCTTTCTTT. Translated, it gives CASTRTGGMNTEAFF.

This clone was picked up one time. V is TRBV11-3 and J is TRBJ2-5, with TRBD2 as a possible D gene (5 bases). This CDR3 spans 15 amino acids. Germline CDR1 is SGHNT and CDR2 is YENEEA. Trimming shortened V by 0 bases and J by 5 bases, and 13 bases separated the two germline ends. The CDR3 DNA is TGTGCCAGCAGCTTAGAGTTCCCTAGCAGGGAGACCCAGTACTTC. It is translated as CASSLEFPSRETQYF.

The V call is TRBV7-3, the J call TRBJ2-7; 7 nucleotides agree with TRBD1. The CDR3 length is 15 residues. Germline V gene lookup returns CDR1 SGHTA and CDR2 FQGTGA. J gave up 4 bases and V 3 bases, and 9 bases lay outside the gene matches. In DNA, the CDR3 is TGTGCCAGCAGCTTTAACGGACAGGCGACATACGAGCAGTACTTC. Its protein is CASSFNGQATYEQYF. Full variable domain (missing parts from reference TRBV7-3 and TRBJ2-7): GAGVSQTPSNKVTEKGKYVELRCDPISGHTALYWYRQSLGQGPEFLIYFQGTGAADDSGLPNDRFFAVRPEGSVSTLKIQRTERGDSAVYLCASSFNGQATYEQYFGPGTRLTVT.

Written as DNA, the CDR3 is TGTGCCAGCAGGGTGTACAATGAGCAGTTCTTC. Translating it yields CASRVYNEQFF. The V call is TRBV12-3 or TRBV12-4, the J call TRBJ2-1; D uncertain. This CDR3 has 11 amino acids. The ends were cut back, 6 bases at V and 4 bases at J, with 4 bases in the middle.

In this sample, this clone turned up a few times. In the same sample, other DNA sequences code for this CDR3. The V and J genes are TRBV6-2 or TRBV6-3 and TRBJ1-2; TRBD1 matches at 7 bases. The germline gives CDR1 MNHEY, CDR2 SVGEGT. This CDR3 is 14 amino acids long. V dropped 5 bases and J dropped 2; count of bases not matched to a gene: 5. The CDR3 bases are TGTGCCAGCAGTCGAGGACAGGCGAACTATGGCTACACCTTC. Encoded protein: CASSRGQANYGYTF.

V usage is TRBV29-1 and J usage is TRBJ2-3; 7 positions agree with TRBD2. Germline CDR1 reads SQVTM; CDR2 reads ANQGSEA. The CDR3 totals 15 residues. Losses at the gene ends were 1 base for V and 1 base for J; bases not matched to a gene: 5. The DNA for the CDR3 is TGCAGCGTTGAAGGGATAGCGGGCGGCACAGATACGCAGTATTTT. This codes for CSVEGIAGGTDTQYF.

This chain links TRBV19 with TRBJ1-1; TRBD1 agrees at 7 bases. Germline V CDR1 and CDR2: LNHDA, SQIVND (reference sequence). CDR3 length: 15 amino acids. The ends lost 4 bases at V and 2 bases at J; junction bases unmatched: 7. Written as DNA, the CDR3 is TGTGCCAGTAGTACTTTAGGAGGGGGCAACACTGAAGCTTTCTTT. It codes for CASSTLGGGNTEAFF.

The chain couples TRBV7-8 to TRBJ2-7; 7 nucleotides agree with TRBD2. The trim removed 1 base at V and 0 bases at J, leaving 6 bases unmatched. This CDR3 is 16 amino acids long. Per germline, CDR1 SGHVS and CDR2 FQNEAQ. This CDR3 reads CASSLDWRELSYEQYF. Here the CDR3 DNA reads TGTGCCAGCAGCTTAGATTGGCGGGAGCTCTCCTACGAGCAGTACTTC.

The chain combines TRBV19 with TRBJ1-2; 8 nucleotides match TRBD1. The CDR3 spans 14 residues. V shed 6 bases and J 3 bases; nucleotides not matched to a gene: 6. Germline V gene sequence: CDR1 LNHDA, CDR2 SQIVND (reference sequence). The DNA for the CDR3 is TGTGCCAGTAGCGCTCAGGGGGCTGACTATGGCTACACCTTC. This gives the protein CASSAQGADYGYTF.

This chain links TRBV27 with TRBJ1-5; D not certain. The CDR3 has 13 amino acids. Germline CDR1 and CDR2: MNHEY and SMNVEV (reference sequence). Trimming took 4 bases from V and 1 from J, leaving 5 bases between them. The CDR3 sequence is CASSSSSNQPQHF. CDR3 nucleotide sequence: TGTGCCAGCAGTTCCTCGAGCAATCAGCCCCAGCATTTT.